Below, 30 T cell receptor beta chains from the same sample are listed, as sequenced in a study of CD8+CD57+ T cells in acquired aplastic anemia. It was genomic DNA that served as the template for profiling TCR beta VDJ and CDR3. TCRdb reanalysed the reads using MiXCR and keeps one entry per CDR3 protein. This repertoire shows fewer than 250,000 distinct CDR3 sequences, around 43% found once; its top ten account for 7% to 10%. Only patients with CD8+CD57+ cell expansion on flow cytometry were chosen for sequencing. The source material was sorted CD4+, CD8+, or CD8+CD57+ T cells (not recorded which) from PBMCs. The receptors here all came from a human donor with aplastic anemia.

The genes are TRBV15 and TRBJ1-4; 9 positions match TRBD1. Losses at the gene ends were 0 bases for V and 8 bases for J; bases not matched to a gene: 4. Germline CDR1 is LNHNV and CDR2 is YYDKDF (reference sequence). CDR3 length: 15 amino acids. The CDR3 DNA reads TGTGCCACCAGCAGAGACGGACAGGGGCTCGAAAAACTGTTTTTT. This encodes CATSRDGQGLEKLFF.

Regarding this clonotype: This may be a read error, as it is one base from a much larger clone. The rearrangement links TRBV7-3 to TRBJ2-1, with D perhaps matching TRBD1 or TRBD2 (5 bases each). Germline values: CDR1 SGHTA, CDR2 FQGTGA. The CDR3 is 14 amino acids. The V end was cut by 3 bases, the J end by 4 bases, with 10 bases between. The CDR3 region is CASSLGDRYNEQFF. CDR3 nucleotide sequence: TGTGCCAGCAGCTTGGGAGACAGATACAATGAGCAGTTCTTC.

Of note for this clonotype: This may stem from a read error, because a much larger clone lies one nucleotide away. This chain uses TRBV11-2 with TRBJ2-1; no clear D gene. The germline gives CDR1 SGHAT, CDR2 FQNNGV. V shed 0 bases and J shed 10 bases, with 16 bases lying between them. The CDR3 length is 15 residues. CDR3 protein: CASSLEAANSYEQFF. The DNA for the CDR3 is TGTGCCAGCAGCTTAGAGGCAGCGAACTCCTACGAGCAGTTCTTC. Complete variable domain (other parts from reference TRBV11-2 and TRBJ2-1): EAGVAQSPRYKIIEKRQSVAFWCNPISGHATLYWYQQILGQGPKLLIQFQNNGVVDDSQLPKDRFSAERLKGVDSTLKIQPAKLEDSAVYLCASSLEAANSYEQFFGPGTRLTVL.

In its sample, this clonotype was seen a few times. The rearrangement joins TRBV30 to TRBJ2-1; TRBD1 agrees at 7 bases. V shed 1 base, J shed 9 bases, and the junction held 9 bases outside the gene matches. Per the germline V gene, CDR1 is GTSNPN and CDR2 is SVGIG (reference sequence). The CDR3 runs to 14 residues. The CDR3 sequence: CAWSEGGTYSEQFF. The CDR3 nucleotides are TGTGCCTGGAGTGAAGGGGGCACGTATAGTGAGCAGTTCTTC.

The chain has TRBV4-2 and TRBJ1-6; 8 bases agree with TRBD1. V lost 4 bases, J lost 17 bases, and 13 bases stayed unmatched. The CDR3 is 14 residues long. CDR1 is LGHNA and CDR2 is YNFKEQ in the germline V gene. This CDR3 reads CASSPHRGAWAIHF. The CDR3 bases are TGTGCCAGCAGCCCCCACAGGGGGGCCTGGGCTATCCACTTT.

This clonotype was detected only a few times. The chain uses TRBV25-1 and TRBJ2-1; the match to TRBD2 covers 8 bases. Looked up from germline, CDR1 is MGHDK and CDR2 is SYGVNS. CDR3 length equals 16 residues. J was trimmed by 0 bases and V by 4 bases; bases with no gene match: 5. CDR3: CASSGTGTSSYNEQFF. In nucleotides, the CDR3 is TGTGCCAGCAGTGGAACCGGGACTAGCTCCTACAATGAGCAGTTCTTC.

In this sample, this clonotype turned up many times. J is TRBJ2-1 and V is TRBV4-3, with 9 bases lining up with TRBD1. The V and J ends lost 3 bases and 10 bases, in that order; junction bases with no gene match: 4. The CDR3 has 13 residues. The V gene's germline CDR1 is LGHNA and CDR2 YSLEER. The CDR3 loop reads CASSQGTGWEQFF. In DNA, the CDR3 is TGCGCCAGCAGCCAGGGGACAGGGTGGGAGCAGTTCTTC.

This chain links TRBV20-1 with TRBJ1-6, with 11 nucleotides matching TRBD1. In germline, CDR1 is DFQATT, CDR2 SNEGSKA (reference sequence). The CDR3 consists of 13 residues. V dropped 3 bases and J dropped 9; count of bases not matched to a gene: 1. This chain's CDR3 is CSASGTGGSPLHF. CDR3 in DNA: TGCAGTGCTAGCGGGACAGGGGGTTCACCCCTCCACTTT.

This clonotype was found many times. This rearrangement joins TRBV7-9 to TRBJ2-5; possible D gene TRBD2, 6 bases. This CDR3 contains 14 residues. Germline CDR1 SEHNR, CDR2 FQNEAQ (reference sequence). As DNA, the CDR3 is TGTGCGTCAAAAGGCGGGCGGGAAAGAGAGACCCAGTACTTC. As protein: CASKGGRERETQYF.

This clonotype was seen many times. This chain connects TRBV6-5 to TRBJ2-7, with 10 bases matching TRBD2. J gave up 4 bases and V 2 bases, and 11 bases lay outside the gene matches. This CDR3 has 17 amino acids. The germline CDR1 and CDR2 sequences are MNHEY and SVGAGI. CDR3 protein: CASSYAALAGASYEQYF. The CDR3 DNA follows: TGTGCCAGCAGTTACGCGGCGCTAGCGGGAGCTAGTTACGAGCAGTACTTC.

This clonotype was detected ten times or more. The chain links TRBV20-1 to TRBJ2-7, with 8 bases matching TRBD1. The CDR3 length is 13 residues. From germline, CDR1 is DFQATT and CDR2 SNEGSKA (reference sequence). V lost 5 bases, J lost 6 bases, and 9 bases stayed unmatched. CDR3 sequence (DNA): TGCAGTGCTTCTGACAGGGGTCAGGTCGAGCAGTACTTC. Protein: CSASDRGQVEQYF.

The chain has TRBV6-4 and TRBJ1-1; 9 bases line up with TRBD1. V shed 3 bases and J 7 bases; nucleotides not matched to a gene: 12. CDR1 is MRHNA and CDR2 is SNTAGT in the germline V gene. CDR3 length: 16 residues. This CDR3 reads CASSDGTGKFWDEAFF. CDR3 sequence (DNA): TGTGCCAGCAGTGATGGGACAGGGAAATTTTGGGATGAAGCTTTCTTT.

This clonotype was observed at least ten times. The chain uses TRBV7-9 and TRBJ2-1; D perhaps matches TRBD1 (5 bases). Looked up from germline, CDR1 is SEHNR and CDR2 is FQNEAQ (reference sequence). Trimming shortened V by 1 base and J by 7 bases, and 17 bases separated the two germline ends. The CDR3 consists of 16 residues. CDR3 DNA sequence: TGTGCCAGCAGCTTAGTGTCGCCTAGGTACAGGAATGAGCAGTTCTTC. Translating it yields CASSLVSPRYRNEQFF.

V is TRBV19 and J is TRBJ1-6; 8 nucleotides agree with TRBD1. J was trimmed by 8 bases and V by 4 bases; bases with no gene match: 7. Germline assignment: CDR1 LNHDA and CDR2 SQIVND (reference sequence). There are 15 residues in the CDR3. CDR3 amino acids: CASSNRQGFHSPLHF. Here the CDR3 DNA reads TGTGCCAGTAGTAATCGACAGGGGTTTCATTCACCCCTCCACTTT.

The genes are TRBV29-1 and TRBJ2-7; tentatively, D is TRBD1 or TRBD2 (5 bases each). This CDR3 contains 14 residues. CDR1 and CDR2 from the germline V gene are SQVTM and ANQGSEA. Trimming stripped 6 bases from V and 5 bases from J, with 20 bases between. The CDR3 bases are TGCAGCGTACCAGGTCGTCGGGGCACAGACGAGCAGTACTTC. It yields the protein CSVPGRRGTDEQYF.

The rearrangement joins TRBV20-1 to TRBJ2-7, with TRBD2 matching 10 bases. With 6 bases clipped from V and 6 bases from J, the junction kept 26 bases outside the gene matches. CDR3 length: 19 amino acids. Germline CDR1 and CDR2: DFQATT and SNEGSKA (reference sequence). The CDR3 DNA follows: TGCAGTGCCAGGGTTGAAAGTAGCGGGGGGCCTCACCAAGTAGGCGAGCAGTACTTC. As protein: CSARVESSGGPHQVGEQYF.

This clonotype was detected ten times or more. This rearrangement joins TRBV4-1 to TRBJ1-2; weak D call: TRBD1 (5 bases). Trimming shortened V by 0 bases and J by 1 base, and 9 bases separated the two germline ends. CDR1 is MGHRA, CDR2 YSYEKL, per germline. CDR3 length equals 15 residues. As DNA, the CDR3 is TGCGCCAGCAGCCAAGAAGCGGGACTTAACTATGGCTACACCTTC. Residues: CASSQEAGLNYGYTF.

This clonotype has just a few counts. A much bigger clone sits one base away, suggesting this may be a read error. Here the CDR3 DNA reads TGTGCCAGTAGTAGACAGGGGGTGTACAATGAGCAGTCCTTC. Translation: CASSRQGVYNEQSF. V gene TRBV19 combines with J gene TRBJ2-1; 9 nucleotides line up with TRBD1. CDR3 length equals 14 residues. The germline V gene encodes CDR1 LNHDA and CDR2 SQIVND (reference sequence).

This clonotype was detected ten times or more. The chain joins TRBV20-1 to TRBJ1-6, with TRBD1 matching over 9 bases. The V segment lost 1 base and the J segment 0 bases; nucleotides outside the gene matches: 4. This CDR3 region has 17 residues. Germline CDR1 is DFQATT and CDR2 is SNEGSKA (reference sequence). The CDR3 protein is CSARVEGQGSYNSPLHF. The CDR3 DNA sequence: TGCAGTGCTAGAGTCGAGGGACAGGGCTCCTATAATTCACCCCTCCACTTT.

This chain uses TRBV3-1 with TRBJ1-6; 7 nucleotides agree with TRBD1. With 4 bases clipped from V and 12 bases from J, the junction kept 12 bases outside the gene matches. CDR3 length: 15 amino acids. Germline V lookup: CDR1 LGHDT, CDR2 YNNKEL (reference sequence). For the CDR3, the DNA is TGTGCCAGCAGCCTAGGCACAGGGGCCCTACAACCCCTCCACTTT. Translation: CASSLGTGALQPLHF.

The chain is built from TRBV9 and TRBJ2-7; 7 bases align to TRBD2. The CDR3 runs to 14 residues. Germline V gene lookup returns CDR1 SGDLS and CDR2 YYNGEE. V shed 4 bases, J shed 3 bases, and the junction held 7 bases outside the gene matches. Here the CDR3 reads CASSLSGFRYEQYF. The CDR3 DNA follows: TGTGCCAGCAGCCTTAGCGGGTTCCGCTACGAGCAGTACTTC.

This clonotype was observed a single time. J is TRBJ2-5 and V is TRBV7-9, with D unclear. Trimming took 5 bases from V and 5 from J, leaving 9 bases between them. The CDR3 totals 12 residues. Germline CDR1 reads SEHNR; CDR2 reads FQNEAQ (reference sequence). The CDR3 here is CASSVRGETQYF. The CDR3 region has the DNA TGTGCCAGCAGCGTACGTGGGGAGACCCAGTACTTC.

The chain employs TRBV2 and TRBJ2-7; TRBD1 agrees at 7 bases. The germline V gene has CDR1 SNHLY and CDR2 FYNNEI. The CDR3 extends over 15 amino acids. Trimming removed 4 bases from V and 3 bases from J; junction bases left unmatched: 9. DNA for the CDR3: TGTGCCAGCAGTGCAGGGGACAGAGCCTTCTACGAGCAGTACTTC. Protein sequence: CASSAGDRAFYEQYF. Using reference TRBV2 and TRBJ2-7 for the parts outside the CDR3, the full variable domain is EPEVTQTPSHQVTQMGQEVILRCVPISNHLYFYWYRQILGQKVEFLVSFYNNEISEKSEIFDDQFSVERPDGSNFTLKIRSTKLEDSAMYFCASSAGDRAFYEQYFGPGTRLTVT.

At least ten counts were recorded for this clonotype. The V gene is TRBV9, the J gene TRBJ2-5, with D perhaps being TRBD1 or TRBD2 (6 bases each). Trimming shortened V by 2 bases and J by 4 bases, and 9 bases separated the two germline ends. Per the germline V gene, CDR1 is SGDLS and CDR2 is YYNGEE. CDR3 size: 13 residues. Here the CDR3 reads CASSVGGRETQYF. CDR3 bases: TGTGCCAGCAGCGTGGGGGGCCGAGAGACCCAGTACTTC.

This clonotype has a count of ten or more. The V gene is TRBV20-1, the J gene TRBJ2-7; D is perhaps TRBD1 or TRBD2 (5 bases each). The CDR3 runs to 21 residues. The V end was cut by 0 bases, the J end by 2 bases, with 32 bases between. The germline V gene has CDR1 DFQATT and CDR2 SNEGSKA (reference sequence). The CDR3 region has the DNA TGCAGTGCTAGAGACCGGACCGGGACGGCGAATCGGGTATCAAGGACCTACGAGCAGTACTTC. Its protein is CSARDRTGTANRVSRTYEQYF.

The chain has TRBV7-8 and TRBJ2-6; 7 nucleotides align to TRBD1. The CDR3 spans 16 residues. Germline V CDR1 and CDR2: SGHVS, FQNEAQ. The V segment lost 5 bases and the J segment 3 bases; nucleotides outside the gene matches: 7. Here the CDR3 DNA reads TGTGCCAGCAGCGAGGGGGCCGGGGATGGGGCCAACGTCCTGACTTTC. Its protein product is CASSEGAGDGANVLTF.

This clonotype was seen just once. This rearrangement joins TRBV15 to TRBJ2-3, with D uncertain. V was clipped by 0 bases and J by 2 bases, with 9 bases between them. This CDR3 has 15 residues. Germline V CDR1 and CDR2: LNHNV, YYDKDF (reference sequence). The CDR3 sequence: CATSREKANTDTQYF. CDR3 coding DNA: TGTGCCACCAGCAGAGAAAAGGCCAACACAGATACGCAGTATTTT.

This clonotype was counted at least ten times. The chain is built from TRBV24-1 and TRBJ1-5; D is ambiguous. V was pared by 5 bases and J by 5 bases, with 12 bases between. The germline CDR1 and CDR2 sequences are KGHDR and SFDVKD. The length of the CDR3 is 14 residues. The DNA for the CDR3 is TGTGCCACCAGTGGGACGGGAGAACATCAGCCCCAGCATTTT. Its translation: CATSGTGEHQPQHF.

The rearrangement joins TRBV15 to TRBJ2-3; 7 bases line up with TRBD1. In germline, CDR1 is LNHNV, CDR2 YYDKDF (reference sequence). V lost 2 bases, J lost 4 bases, and 9 bases stayed unmatched. The CDR3 has 16 amino acids. The CDR3 protein is CATSRTERQGADTQYF. The CDR3 DNA reads TGTGCCACCAGCAGAACGGAGAGGCAGGGGGCAGATACGCAGTATTTT.

This clonotype has ten or more counts. The chain recombines TRBV19 with TRBJ2-7; D unclear. Trimming shortened V by 5 bases and J by 3 bases, and 14 bases separated the two germline ends. The CDR3 runs to 14 residues. From germline, CDR1 is LNHDA and CDR2 SQIVND (reference sequence). The CDR3 bases are TGTGCCAGTAGTTTGGTGTACTCTAACTACGAGCAGTACTTC. This encodes CASSLVYSNYEQYF.